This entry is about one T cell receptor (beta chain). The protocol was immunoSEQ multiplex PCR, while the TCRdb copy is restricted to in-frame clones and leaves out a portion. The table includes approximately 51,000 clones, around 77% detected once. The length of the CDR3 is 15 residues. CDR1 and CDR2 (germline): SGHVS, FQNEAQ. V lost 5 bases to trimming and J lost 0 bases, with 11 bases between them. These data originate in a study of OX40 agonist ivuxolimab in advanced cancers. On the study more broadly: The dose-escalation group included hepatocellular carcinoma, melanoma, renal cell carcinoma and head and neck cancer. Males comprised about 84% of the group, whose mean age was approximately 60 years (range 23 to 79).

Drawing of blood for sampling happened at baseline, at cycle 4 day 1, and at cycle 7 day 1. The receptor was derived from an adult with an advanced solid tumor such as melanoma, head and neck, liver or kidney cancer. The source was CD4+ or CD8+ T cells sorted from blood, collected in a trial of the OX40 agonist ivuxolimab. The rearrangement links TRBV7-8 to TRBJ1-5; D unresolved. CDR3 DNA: TGTGCCAGCAGCCCTAATTTTTTTAGCAATCAGCCCCAGCATTTT. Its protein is CASSPNFFSNQPQHF.